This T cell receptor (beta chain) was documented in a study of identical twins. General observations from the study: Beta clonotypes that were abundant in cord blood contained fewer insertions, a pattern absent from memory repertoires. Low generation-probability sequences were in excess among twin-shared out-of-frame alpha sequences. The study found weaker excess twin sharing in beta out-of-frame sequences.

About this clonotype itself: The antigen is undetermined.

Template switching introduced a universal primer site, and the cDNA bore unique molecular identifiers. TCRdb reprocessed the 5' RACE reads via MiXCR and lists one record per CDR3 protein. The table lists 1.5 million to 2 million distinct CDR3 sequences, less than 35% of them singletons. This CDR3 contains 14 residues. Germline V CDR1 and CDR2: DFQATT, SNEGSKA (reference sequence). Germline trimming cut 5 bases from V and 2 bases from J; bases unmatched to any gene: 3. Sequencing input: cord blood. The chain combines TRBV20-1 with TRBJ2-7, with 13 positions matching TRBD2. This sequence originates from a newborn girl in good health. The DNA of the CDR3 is TGCAGTGCTCAAACTAGCGGGAGGGCCTACGAGCAGTACTTC. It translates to CSAQTSGRAYEQYF.